One TCR beta chain is described in this entry. Its antigen remains unknown. The sample comes from a study of vaccination effects on CD4 cells after COVID-19. Across the whole study: Post-vaccine specimens were collected at a median of 72 days following the second dose.

Study-wide results and caveats: Marked contraction was observed in infection-induced and vaccine-induced clones late after vaccination.

CDR3 size: 14 residues. Germline V CDR1 and CDR2: SGDLS, YYNGEE. The trim removed 4 bases at V and 4 bases at J, leaving 5 bases unmatched. Ahead of sequencing, the ViraFEST assay grew antigen-specific CD4+ T cells using viral peptide pools. Culturing for 9 to 10 days preceded CD4+ T cell isolation. Every participant took two doses of the BNT162b2 or mRNA-1273 vaccine. Profiled with immunoSEQ multiplex PCR; TCRdb holds only in-frame clones, not every one. The repertoire includes 30,000 to 40,000 clones, over 55% of them detected once, and 8% to 9% sits in the top ten. Sequences were derived from CD4+ T cells from PBMCs cultured with SARS-CoV-2 spike peptides, sampled after COVID-19 vaccination. The chain has TRBV9 and TRBJ2-5; 9 nucleotides line up with TRBD2. This receptor was identified in a human donor who received a COVID-19 vaccine. CDR3 region: CASSIQAGGETQYF. The DNA of the CDR3 is TGTGCCAGCAGCATCCAAGCGGGGGGAGAGACCCAGTACTTC.